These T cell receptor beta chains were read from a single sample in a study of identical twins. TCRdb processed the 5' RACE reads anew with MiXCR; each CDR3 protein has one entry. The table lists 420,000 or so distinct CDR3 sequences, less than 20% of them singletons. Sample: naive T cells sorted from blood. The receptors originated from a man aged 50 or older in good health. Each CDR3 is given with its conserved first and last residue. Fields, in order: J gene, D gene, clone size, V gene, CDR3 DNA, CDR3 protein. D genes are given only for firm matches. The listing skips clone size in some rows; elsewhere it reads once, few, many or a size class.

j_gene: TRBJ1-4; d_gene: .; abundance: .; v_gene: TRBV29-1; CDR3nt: TGCAGCGTCGCCGGGGCAGGGCGTAATGAAAAACTGTTTTTT; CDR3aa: CSVAGAGRNEKLFF
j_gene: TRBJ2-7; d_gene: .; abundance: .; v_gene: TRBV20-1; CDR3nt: TGCAGTGCTAGACCATCTACAGACTCGTTCTCCTACGAGCAGTACTTC; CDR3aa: CSARPSTDSFSYEQYF
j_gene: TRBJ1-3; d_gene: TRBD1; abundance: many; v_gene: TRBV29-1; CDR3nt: TGCAGCGCTACAGGGGGATCTGGAAACACCATATATTTT; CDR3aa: CSATGGSGNTIYF
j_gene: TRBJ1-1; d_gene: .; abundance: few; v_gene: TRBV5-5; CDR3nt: TGTGCCAGCAGCCCCGGAGGAGGGGGTGCAAATGAAGCTTTCTTT; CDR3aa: CASSPGGGGANEAFF
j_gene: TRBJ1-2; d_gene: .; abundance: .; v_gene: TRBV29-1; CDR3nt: TGCAGCGCTAAACCAGACACCTCTAACTATGGCTACACCTTC; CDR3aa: CSAKPDTSNYGYTF
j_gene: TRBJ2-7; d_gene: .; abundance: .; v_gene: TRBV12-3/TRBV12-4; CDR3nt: TGTGCCAGCAACCGGGACACCAGTTACGAGCAGTACTTC; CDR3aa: CASNRDTSYEQYF
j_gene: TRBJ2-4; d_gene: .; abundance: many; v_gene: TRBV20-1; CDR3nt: TGCAGTGCTAGGGGGAGGGGGGACAAATATCGAAACATTCAGTACTTC; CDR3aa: CSARGRGDKYRNIQYF
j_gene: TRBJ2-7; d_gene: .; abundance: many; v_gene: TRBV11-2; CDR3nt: TGTGCCAGCAGCTTAGGCGGGGAATACGAGCAGTACTTC; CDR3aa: CASSLGGEYEQYF
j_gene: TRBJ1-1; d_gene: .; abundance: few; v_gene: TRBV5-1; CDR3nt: TGCGCCAGCAGCTTGGCCTTTGCAGGGGTGAACACTGAAGCTTTCTTT; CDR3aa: CASSLAFAGVNTEAFF
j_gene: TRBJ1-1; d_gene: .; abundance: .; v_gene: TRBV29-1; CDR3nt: TGCAGCGTTGACTTAGGCGGTCCGAACACTGAAGCTTTCTTT; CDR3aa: CSVDLGGPNTEAFF
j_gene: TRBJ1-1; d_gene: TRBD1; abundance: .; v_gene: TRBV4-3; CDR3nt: TGCGCCAGCAGCCAAGATTTAGGGACAGGTTATCTGAACACTGAAGCTTTCTTT; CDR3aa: CASSQDLGTGYLNTEAFF
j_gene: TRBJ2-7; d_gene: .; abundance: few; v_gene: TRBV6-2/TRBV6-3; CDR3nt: TGTGCCAGCAGTTCCGAACTACCGGGATTCCCCTCCTACGAGCAGTACTTC; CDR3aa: CASSSELPGFPSYEQYF
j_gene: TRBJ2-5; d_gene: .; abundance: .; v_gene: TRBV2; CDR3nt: TGTGCCAGCAGTGTATCAGCAGAGACCCAGTACTTC; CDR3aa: CASSVSAETQYF
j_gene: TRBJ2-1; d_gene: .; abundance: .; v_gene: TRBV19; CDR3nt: TGTGCCAGTAGTATAGGTTCCCCGGGTGAGCAGTTCTTC; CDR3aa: CASSIGSPGEQFF
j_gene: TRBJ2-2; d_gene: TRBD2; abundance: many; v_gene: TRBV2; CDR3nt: TGTGCCAGCAGTGTAGCGGGAGGGCGGTACAACACCGGGGAGCTGTTTTTT; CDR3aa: CASSVAGGRYNTGELFF
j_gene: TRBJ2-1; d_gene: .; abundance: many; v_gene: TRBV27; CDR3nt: TGTGCCAGCAGCTTTAGCTCCTACAATGAGCAGTTCTTC; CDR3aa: CASSFSSYNEQFF
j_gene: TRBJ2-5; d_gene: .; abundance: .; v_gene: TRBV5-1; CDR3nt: TGCGCCAGCAGCCCCCTCGGGGCAGAGCAAGAGACCCAGTACTTC; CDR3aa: CASSPLGAEQETQYF
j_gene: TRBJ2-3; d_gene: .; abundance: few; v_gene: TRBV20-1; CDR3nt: TGCAGTCCTTGGGCGGCTTTCACAGATACGCAGTATTTT; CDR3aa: CSPWAAFTDTQYF
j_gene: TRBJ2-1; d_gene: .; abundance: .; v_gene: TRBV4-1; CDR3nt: TGCGCCAGCAGCCAAGATCAGGTCAGGGCTCGTGGGGAGCAGTTCTTC; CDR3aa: CASSQDQVRARGEQFF
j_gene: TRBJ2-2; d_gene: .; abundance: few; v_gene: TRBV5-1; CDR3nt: TGCGCCAGCAGCTTGACAGGGACATACACCGGGGAGCTGTTTTTT; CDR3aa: CASSLTGTYTGELFF
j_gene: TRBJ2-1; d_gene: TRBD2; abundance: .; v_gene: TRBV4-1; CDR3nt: TGCGCCAGCAAGATCCCGGGGACTAGCAATGAGCAGTTCTTC; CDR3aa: CASKIPGTSNEQFF
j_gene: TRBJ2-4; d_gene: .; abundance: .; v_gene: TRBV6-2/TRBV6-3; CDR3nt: TGTGCCAGCAGGCCCCGGGATAATGAGGTCATTCAGTACTTC; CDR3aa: CASRPRDNEVIQYF
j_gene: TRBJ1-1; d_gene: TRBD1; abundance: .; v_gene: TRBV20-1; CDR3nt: TGCAGTGCTAGACATACGAGGGGGCGGCTTTCGTCTTTCTTT; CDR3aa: CSARHTRGRLSSFF
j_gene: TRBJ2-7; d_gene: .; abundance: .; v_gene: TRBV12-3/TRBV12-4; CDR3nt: TGTGCCAGCAGCTACACCTACAGATCCTACGAGCAGTACTTC; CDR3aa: CASSYTYRSYEQYF
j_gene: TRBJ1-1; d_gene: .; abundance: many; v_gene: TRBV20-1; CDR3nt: TGCAGTGCCCAAAAACAGCCGTTGAACACTGAAGCTTTCTTT; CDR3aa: CSAQKQPLNTEAFF
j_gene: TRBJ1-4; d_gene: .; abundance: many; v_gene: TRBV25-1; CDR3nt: TGTGCCAGCACTCGGACGACAGGTGAAAAACTGTTTTTT; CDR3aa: CASTRTTGEKLFF
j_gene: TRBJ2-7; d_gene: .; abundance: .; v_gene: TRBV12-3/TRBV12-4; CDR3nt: TGTGCCAGCAGTTTAGCGAGTCGACTGGGTGCCTACGAGCAGTACTTC; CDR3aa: CASSLASRLGAYEQYF
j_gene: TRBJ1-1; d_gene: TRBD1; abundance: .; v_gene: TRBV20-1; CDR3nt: TGCAGTGCTCACAGGGGCCCGAACACTGAAGCTTTCTTT; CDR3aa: CSAHRGPNTEAFF
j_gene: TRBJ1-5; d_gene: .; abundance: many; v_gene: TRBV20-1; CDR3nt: TGCAGTGCTAGTCCCGCCAGGGCAGGTCAGCCCCAGCATTTT; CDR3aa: CSASPARAGQPQHF
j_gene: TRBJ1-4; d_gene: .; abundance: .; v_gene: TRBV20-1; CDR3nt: TGCAGTGCCAATATTAGGGCGGCTAATGAAAAACTGTTTTTT; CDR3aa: CSANIRAANEKLFF
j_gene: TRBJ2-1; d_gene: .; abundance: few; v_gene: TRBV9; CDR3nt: TGTGCCAGCTCCCCCGGAACTGCCCGTTACAATGAGCAGTTCTTC; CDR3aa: CASSPGTARYNEQFF
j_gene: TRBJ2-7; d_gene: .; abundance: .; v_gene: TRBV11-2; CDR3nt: TGTGCCAGCAGCTTAGGATACTCGGGGAGCTCCTACGAGCAGTACTTC; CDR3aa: CASSLGYSGSSYEQYF
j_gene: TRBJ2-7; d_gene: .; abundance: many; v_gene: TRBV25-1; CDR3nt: TGTGCCAGCAGTGAGCAACTAGCACCCTCGGTGTACGAGCAGTACTTC; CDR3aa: CASSEQLAPSVYEQYF
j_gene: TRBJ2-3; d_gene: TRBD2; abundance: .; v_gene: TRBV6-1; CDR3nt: TGTGCCAGCCATGCTAGCGGGACTAGCACAGATACGCAGTATTTT; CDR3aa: CASHASGTSTDTQYF
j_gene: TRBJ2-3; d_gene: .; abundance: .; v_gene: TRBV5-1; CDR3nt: TGCGCCAGCAGCTTGGTCGGGACAACTAACACAGATACGCAGTATTTT; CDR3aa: CASSLVGTTNTDTQYF
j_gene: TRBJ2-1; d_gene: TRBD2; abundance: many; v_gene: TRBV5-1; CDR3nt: TGCGCCAGCAGCATCGGTACTAGCGGGGCCTACAATGAGCAGTTCTTC; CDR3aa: CASSIGTSGAYNEQFF
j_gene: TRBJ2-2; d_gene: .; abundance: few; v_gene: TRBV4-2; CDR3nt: TGTGCCAGCAGCCCATTTGTGTCGGGGGCCGGGGAGCTGTTTTTT; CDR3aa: CASSPFVSGAGELFF
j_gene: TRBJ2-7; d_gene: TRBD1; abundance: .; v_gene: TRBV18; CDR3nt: TGTGCCAGCTCACCACCGGGACAGGGAAAGGGCTACGAGCAGTACTTC; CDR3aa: CASSPPGQGKGYEQYF
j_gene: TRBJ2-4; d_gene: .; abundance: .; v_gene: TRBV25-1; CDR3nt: TGTGCCAGCAGCAACTCTCTAGCCAAAAACATTCAGTACTTC; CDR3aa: CASSNSLAKNIQYF
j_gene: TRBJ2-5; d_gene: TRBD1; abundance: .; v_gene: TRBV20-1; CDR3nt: TGCAGTGCGAGACAGGGGAAGACCCAGTACTTC; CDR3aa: CSARQGKTQYF
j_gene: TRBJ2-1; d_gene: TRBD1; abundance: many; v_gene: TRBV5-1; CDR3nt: TGCGCCAGCAGCTTGTACCAGGGGGCTTACTACAATGAGCAGTTCTTC; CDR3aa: CASSLYQGAYYNEQFF
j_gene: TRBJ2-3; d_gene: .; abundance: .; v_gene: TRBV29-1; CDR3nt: TGCAGCGTTGAGAAAGACACTGCCACAGATACGCAGTATTTT; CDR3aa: CSVEKDTATDTQYF
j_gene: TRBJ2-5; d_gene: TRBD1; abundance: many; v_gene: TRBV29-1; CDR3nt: TGCAGCGTTTCTGGACAAACAGGGGGCAGGGGCGAGACCCAGTACTTC; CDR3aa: CSVSGQTGGRGETQYF
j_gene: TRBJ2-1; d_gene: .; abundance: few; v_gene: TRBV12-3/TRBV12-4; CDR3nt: TGTGCCAGCAGTTTACCTCCCCGGAATGAGCAGTTCTTC; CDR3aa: CASSLPPRNEQFF
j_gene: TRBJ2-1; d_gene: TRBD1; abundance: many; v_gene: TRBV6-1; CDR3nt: TGTGCCAGCAGTGGGACAGGGGGCGATGAGCAGTTCTTC; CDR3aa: CASSGTGGDEQFF
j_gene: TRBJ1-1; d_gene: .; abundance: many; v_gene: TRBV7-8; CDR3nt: TGTGCCAGCAGCATCGGGACCTCGAACACTGAAGCTTTCTTT; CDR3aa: CASSIGTSNTEAFF
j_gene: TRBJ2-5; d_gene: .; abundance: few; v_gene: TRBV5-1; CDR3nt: TGCGCCAGCAGCTTGGGGTTTGACCCGGGTTTTGAGACCCAGTACTTC; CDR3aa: CASSLGFDPGFETQYF
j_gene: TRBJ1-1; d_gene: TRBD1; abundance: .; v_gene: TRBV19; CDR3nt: TGTGCCAGTAGAGGACAGGGGGCGGGGGCTGAAGCTTTCTTT; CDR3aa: CASRGQGAGAEAFF
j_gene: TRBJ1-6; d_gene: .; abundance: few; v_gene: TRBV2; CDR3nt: TGTGCCAGCAGTGTTGGGCAGGGGAGGAATTCACCCCTCCACTTT; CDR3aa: CASSVGQGRNSPLHF
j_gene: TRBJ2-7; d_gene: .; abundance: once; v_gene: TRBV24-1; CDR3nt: TGTGCCACCAGTGCCGGACAGTCCTACGAGCAGTACTTC; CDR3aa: CATSAGQSYEQYF
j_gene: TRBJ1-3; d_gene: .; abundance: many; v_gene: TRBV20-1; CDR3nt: TGCAGTGCTAGAGTCGCCGGTCTAGATGGAAACACCATATATTTT; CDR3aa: CSARVAGLDGNTIYF
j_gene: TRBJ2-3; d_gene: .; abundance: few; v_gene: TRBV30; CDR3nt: TGTGCCTGGAGCGATGGTCGGGGAGATACGCAGTATTTT; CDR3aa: CAWSDGRGDTQYF
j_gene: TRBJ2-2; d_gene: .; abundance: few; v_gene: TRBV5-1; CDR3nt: TGCGCCAGCAGCTTGGAGGCAGACCTAGGGGAGCTGTTTTTT; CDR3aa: CASSLEADLGELFF